This T cell receptor (beta chain) stems from a study of radiotherapy plus CTLA-4 blockade in lung cancer (dated by TCRdb to the late 2010s). Regarding the research as a whole: Among enrolled patients, around 20% had an objective response and approximately 30% reached disease control. The study at large found these results: TCR clones derived from tumors expanded in peripheral blood after treatment with radiotherapy and ipilimumab. Increased serum interferon-beta after radiation, together with early dynamic changes in blood T cell clones, were reported to be the strongest predictors of response.

Preparation of the library involved the immunoSEQ multiplex PCR assay. The source is immuneACCESS, and TCRdb retained only in-frame sequences with V and J called. Part of the clones is not carried over; for the studies checked, unresolved V genes explain less than half of this, and the remainder is unexplained. The sample table shows some 60,000 clones, and roughly four fifths are seen once. The ten largest account for about 15% of the sample. There are a few counts of this clone. No antigen is known for it. One base away there is no much larger clone; base qualities are not given. In this study, focal radiation therapy paired with CTLA-4 blockade (ipilimumab) was tested in patients who had chemo-refractory metastatic non-small-cell lung cancer. The sequences come from peripheral blood, collected from a patient treated with radiotherapy plus ipilimumab. This TCR derives from a human donor with non-small cell lung cancer who had a complete response to radiotherapy plus ipilimumab.

The CDR3 loop reads CASSFRGQETQYF. DNA sequence: TGTGCCAGCAGCTTTCGGGGCCAAGAGACCCAGTACTTC. The V and J genes are TRBV5-4 and TRBJ2-5; a tentative D call is TRBD2 (5 bases match). CDR1 and CDR2, looked up from the germline V gene (reference sequence), are SGHNT and YYREEE. V loses 2 bases, J loses 1 base, and the germline ends lie 6 bases apart. The CDR3 goes from the cysteine to the phenylalanine over 13 residues. CDR3 DNA only is kept here, 39 bases in frame from base 1.